Following are 14 T cell receptor beta chains from one sample sequenced in a study of spatial heterogeneity in lung cancer. Study findings and constraints: Tumors with more nonsynonymous mutations had more expanded intratumoral alpha and beta TCRs.

Time point described: sample taken at primary tumor resection. The antigens of these receptors remain unknown. TCRdb re-called the 5' RACE reads with MiXCR, one entry per CDR3 protein. The sample includes about 13,000 distinct CDR3 sequences, roughly 5% of them seen just once. The source was lung tumor tissue, collected at surgery. Source of these receptors: a male donor with early-stage non-small cell lung cancer.

Comment on this clonotype: As an off-target read in a library built for alpha chains, this beta chain has a frequency of little significance. J is TRBJ2-1 and V is TRBV5-1; D remains ambiguous. This CDR3 is 12 amino acids long. V lost 7 bases, J lost 2 bases, and 7 bases lay in between. From germline, CDR1 is SGHRS and CDR2 YFSETQ. CDR3 nucleotides: TGCGCCAGCCAGGAGACCTACAATGAGCAGTTCTTC. Translation gives CASQETYNEQFF.

The sample holds many counts of this clonotype. This beta chain was picked up by a library intended for alpha chains and is off target, so its count carries little meaning. The J gene is TRBJ2-2, the V gene TRBV4-3; possibly TRBD1 for D (6 bases). V shed 1 base and J shed 6 bases, with 15 bases lying between them. Germline CDR1 reads LGHNA; CDR2 reads YSLEER. There are 16 residues in the CDR3. The CDR3 bases are TGCGCCAGCAGCCAAGGGGGGCTTGGATGGGCCGGGGAGCTGTTTTTT. It is translated as CASSQGGLGWAGELFF.

As to this clonotype: The junction differs from germline at one of its ends, possibly a read error. For a library built for alpha chains, this beta chain is a stray read; little rests on its size. The chain is built from TRBV28 and TRBJ1-2; no reliable D call. Germline-derived CDR1 and CDR2 are MDHEN and SYDVKM. The CDR3 runs 13 residues. This chain's CDR3 is CASGLSPYYGYTF. In DNA, the CDR3 is TGTGCCAGCGGTTTGAGCCCCTACTATGGCTACACCTTC.

This clonotype came up many times. This beta chain appears as a stray read in a library generated for alpha chains; its size is not informative. This rearrangement joins TRBV9 to TRBJ1-4; 7 nucleotides match TRBD1. This CDR3 is 15 amino acids long. Germline CDR1 reads SGDLS; CDR2 reads YYNGEE. J was trimmed by 3 bases and V by 4 bases; bases with no gene match: 6. The CDR3 protein is CASSLRQGPNEKLFF. The CDR3 DNA reads as TGTGCCAGCAGCTTACGACAGGGCCCTAATGAAAAACTGTTTTTT.

This clonotype was seen only a few times. Compared with germline, one end of the junction differs, possibly owing to a read error. This beta chain came through as a stray read in a library set up for alpha chains, and its size says little. The chain uses TRBV7-2 and TRBJ2-3; tentatively, D is TRBD2 (6 bases). CDR1 and CDR2 (germline): SGHTA, FQGNSA. This CDR3 has 16 amino acids. The CDR3 sequence: CVSSARGGISTDTQYF. Written as DNA, the CDR3 is TGTGTCAGCAGCGCCCGAGGAGGGATTAGCACAGATACGCAGTATTTT.

This clonotype was picked up many times. A library prepared for alpha chains yielded this beta chain as an off-target read; its size is of little meaning. The chain couples TRBV4-3 to TRBJ2-5; D remains unclear. The CDR3 spans 15 residues. The V gene lost 1 base and the J gene lost 5 bases, with 14 bases spanning the gap. The V gene's germline CDR1 is LGHNA and CDR2 YSLEER. The CDR3 DNA is TGCGCCAGCAGCCAAGTAAGGGCCCCGCGGGAGACCCAGTACTTC. Amino acid sequence: CASSQVRAPRETQYF.

The sample holds many counts of this clonotype. This beta chain appears as a stray read in a library generated for alpha chains; its size is not informative. The rearrangement uses TRBV4-2 and TRBJ2-6; tentatively, D is TRBD2 (5 bases). Trimming stripped 6 bases from V and 3 bases from J, with 6 bases between. Germline V CDR1 and CDR2: LGHNA, YNFKEQ. This CDR3 contains 13 residues. The CDR3 nucleotides are TGTGCCAGCAGGGACTTTGGGGCCAACGTCCTGACTTTC. It is translated as CASRDFGANVLTF.

On this clonotype itself: This beta chain is a stray read from a library made for alpha chains; its abundance is not meaningful. The chain joins TRBV30 to TRBJ2-7; 7 nucleotides align to TRBD1. Germline CDR1 and CDR2: GTSNPN and SVGIG (reference sequence). The trim removed 4 bases at V and 0 bases at J, leaving 3 bases unmatched. There are 13 residues in the CDR3. CDR3 sequence reads: CAWTDRDSYEQYF. The DNA of the CDR3 is TGTGCCTGGACTGACAGGGACTCCTACGAGCAGTACTTC.

Remarks on this clonotype: Just one base apart from a much larger clone, this may be a read error. Little can be read into the size of this beta chain, an off-target read in a library designed for alpha chains. The chain carries TRBV6-5 and TRBJ2-2; no reliable D call. The V end was cut by 5 bases, the J end by 8 bases, with 9 bases between. The CDR3 extends over 12 amino acids. The germline CDR1 and CDR2 sequences are MNHEY and SVGAGI. The CDR3 sequence: CASSPSSGELFF. CDR3 sequence (DNA): TGTGCCAGCAGTCCCTCGTCTGGGGAGCTGTTTTTT.

This clonotype showed up many times. Within a library made for alpha chains, this beta chain is off target, and its count is uninformative. The chain couples TRBV4-3 to TRBJ1-3, with a possible D match to TRBD1 (6 bases). Trimming shortened V by 3 bases and J by 4 bases, and 13 bases separated the two germline ends. The CDR3 is 15 residues long. In germline, CDR1 is LGHNA, CDR2 YSLEER. CDR3 coding DNA: TGCGCCAGCAGCCAGTTTCCACAGGGAGGAAACACCATATATTTT. Translating it yields CASSQFPQGGNTIYF.

This clonotype was seen at least ten times. Being off target in a library aimed at alpha chains, this beta chain has a size of little meaning. The chain recombines TRBV7-9 with TRBJ1-5; possible D gene TRBD1, 6 bases. The germline gives CDR1 SEHNR, CDR2 FQNEAQ (reference sequence). This CDR3 is built from 13 residues. The CDR3 loop reads CAVGAGVNQPQHF. The CDR3 DNA reads as TGTGCAGTCGGGGCAGGGGTCAATCAGCCCCAGCATTTT.

This clonotype was seen at least ten times. Little can be read into the size of this beta chain, an off-target read in a library designed for alpha chains. The chain employs TRBV11-2 and TRBJ2-7; 7 positions agree with TRBD1. This CDR3 has 14 amino acids. Germline V gene data show CDR1 as SGHAT and CDR2 as FQNNGV. With V trimmed by 4 bases and J by 2 bases, 5 bases remained unmatched. CDR3 nucleotides: TGTGCCAGCAGCTCCCGGACAGGAACCTACGAGCAGTACTTC. It is translated as CASSSRTGTYEQYF.

In the case of this clonotype: This beta chain is off target for a library built for alpha chains, so its abundance means little. V gene TRBV20-1 combines with J gene TRBJ2-7; no clear D. This CDR3 contains 15 residues. Germline CDR1 DFQATT, CDR2 SNEGSKA (reference sequence). V was trimmed by 0 bases and J by 4 bases, leaving 16 bases between them. This chain's CDR3 is CSARDEARNIYEQYF. The CDR3, as DNA: TGCAGTGCTAGAGATGAGGCAAGAAATATTTACGAGCAGTACTTC.

This clonotype was seen ten or more times. With the library built for alpha chains, this beta chain is off target and its frequency is not meaningful. The V and J genes are TRBV28 and TRBJ2-7; D is undetermined. V gave up 2 bases and J gave up 1 base, with 15 bases separating them. CDR1 and CDR2 from the germline V gene are MDHEN and SYDVKM. CDR3 size: 16 residues. CDR3 region: CASSLQIRADSYEQYF. The CDR3 DNA reads as TGTGCCAGCAGTTTACAGATCCGGGCCGATTCCTACGAGCAGTACTTC.